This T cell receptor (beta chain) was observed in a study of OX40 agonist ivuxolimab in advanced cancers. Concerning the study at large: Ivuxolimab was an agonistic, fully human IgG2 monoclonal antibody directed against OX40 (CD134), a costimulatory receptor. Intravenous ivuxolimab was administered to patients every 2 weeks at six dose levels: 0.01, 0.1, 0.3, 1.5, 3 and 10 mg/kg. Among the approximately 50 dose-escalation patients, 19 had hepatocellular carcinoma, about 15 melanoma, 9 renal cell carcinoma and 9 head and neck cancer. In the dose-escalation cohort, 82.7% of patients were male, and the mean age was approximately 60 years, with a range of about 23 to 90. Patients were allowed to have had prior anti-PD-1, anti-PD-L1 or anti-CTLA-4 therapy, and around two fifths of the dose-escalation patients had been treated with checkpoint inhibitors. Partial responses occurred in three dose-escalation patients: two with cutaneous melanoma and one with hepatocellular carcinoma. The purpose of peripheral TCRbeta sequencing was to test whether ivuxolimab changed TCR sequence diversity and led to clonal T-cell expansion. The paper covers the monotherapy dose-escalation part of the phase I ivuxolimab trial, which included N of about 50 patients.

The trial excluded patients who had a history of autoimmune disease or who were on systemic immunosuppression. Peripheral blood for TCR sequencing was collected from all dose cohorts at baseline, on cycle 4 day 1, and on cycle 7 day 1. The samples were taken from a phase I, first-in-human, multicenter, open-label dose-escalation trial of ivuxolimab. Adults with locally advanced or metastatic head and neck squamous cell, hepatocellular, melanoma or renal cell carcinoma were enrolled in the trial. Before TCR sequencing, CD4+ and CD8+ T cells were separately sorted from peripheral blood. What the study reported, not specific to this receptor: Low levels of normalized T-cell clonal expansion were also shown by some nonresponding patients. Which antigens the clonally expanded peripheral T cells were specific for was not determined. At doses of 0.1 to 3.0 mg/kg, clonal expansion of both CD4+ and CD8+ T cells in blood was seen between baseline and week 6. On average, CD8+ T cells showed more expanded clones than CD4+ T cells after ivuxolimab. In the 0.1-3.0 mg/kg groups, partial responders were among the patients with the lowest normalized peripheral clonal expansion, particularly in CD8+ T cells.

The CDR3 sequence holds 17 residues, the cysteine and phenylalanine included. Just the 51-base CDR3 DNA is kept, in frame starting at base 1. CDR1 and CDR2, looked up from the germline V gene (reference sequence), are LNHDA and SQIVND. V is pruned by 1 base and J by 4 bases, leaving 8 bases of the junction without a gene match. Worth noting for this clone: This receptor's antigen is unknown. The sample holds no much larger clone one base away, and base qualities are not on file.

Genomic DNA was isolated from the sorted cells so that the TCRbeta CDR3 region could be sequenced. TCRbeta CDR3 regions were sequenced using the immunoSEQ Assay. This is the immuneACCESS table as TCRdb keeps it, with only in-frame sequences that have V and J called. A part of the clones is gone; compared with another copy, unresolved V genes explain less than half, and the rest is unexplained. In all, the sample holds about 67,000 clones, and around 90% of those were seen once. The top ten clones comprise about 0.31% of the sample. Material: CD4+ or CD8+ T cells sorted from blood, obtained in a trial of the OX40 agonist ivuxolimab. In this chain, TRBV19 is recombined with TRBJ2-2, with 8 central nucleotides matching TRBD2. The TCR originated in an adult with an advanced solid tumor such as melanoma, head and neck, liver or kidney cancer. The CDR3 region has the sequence CASSIGIAGPGTGELFF. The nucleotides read TGTGCCAGTAGTATAGGAATAGCGGGGCCTGGCACCGGGGAGCTGTTTTTT.